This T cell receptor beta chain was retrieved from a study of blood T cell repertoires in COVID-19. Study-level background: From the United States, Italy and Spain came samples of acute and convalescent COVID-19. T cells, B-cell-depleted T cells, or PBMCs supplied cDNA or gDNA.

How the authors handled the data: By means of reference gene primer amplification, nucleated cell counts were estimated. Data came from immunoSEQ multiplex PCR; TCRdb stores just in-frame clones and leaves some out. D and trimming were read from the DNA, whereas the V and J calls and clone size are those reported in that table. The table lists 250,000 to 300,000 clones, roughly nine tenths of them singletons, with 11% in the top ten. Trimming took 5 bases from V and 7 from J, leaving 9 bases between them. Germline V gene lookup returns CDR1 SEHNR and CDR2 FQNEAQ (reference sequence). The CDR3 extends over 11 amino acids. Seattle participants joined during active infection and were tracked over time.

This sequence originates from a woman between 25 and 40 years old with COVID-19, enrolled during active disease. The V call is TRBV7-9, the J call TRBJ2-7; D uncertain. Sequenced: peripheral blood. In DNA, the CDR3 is TGTGCCAGCAGCCCCGGTAGAGAGCAGTACTTC. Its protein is CASSPGREQYF. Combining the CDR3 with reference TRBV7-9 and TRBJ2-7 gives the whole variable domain DTGVSQNPRHKITKRGQNVTFRCDPISEHNRLYWYRQTLGQGPEFLTYFQNEAQLEKSRLLSDRFSAERPKGSFSTLEIQRTEQGDSAMYLCASSPGREQYFGPGTRLTVT.